The present entry profiles one TCR beta chain with its context. These data come from a study of control samples from healthy donors and cancer patients. Data came from immunoSEQ multiplex PCR; TCRdb stores just in-frame clones and leaves some out. The data contain approximately 110,000 clones, just over 90% of them seen just once; the ten biggest clones take up less than 9.5%. This CDR3 is 12 amino acids long. Trimming cost V 0 bases and J 9 bases, with 10 bases left between them. The germline CDR1 and CDR2 sequences are SQVTM and ANQGSEA. This clonotype originated in a woman aged 18-30 years in good health. The chain couples TRBV29-1 to TRBJ2-3, with D perhaps matching TRBD2 (6 bases). Specimen: blood. CDR3 DNA: TGCAGCGTTGAAGAGGGGGGTGGGACGCAGTATTTT. Translating it yields CSVEEGGGTQYF.